Reported below is one TCR beta chain. The data are from a study of control samples from healthy donors and cancer patients. The CDR3 spans 11 residues. Germline V gives CDR1 LGHNA, CDR2 YSLEER. V lost 3 bases, J lost 6 bases, and 5 bases lay in between. Sequencing used immunoSEQ multiplex PCR; TCRdb keeps in-frame clones, though not all of them. The table includes 150,000 to 200,000 clones, approximately 90% detected once. The sequenced sample consisted of blood. The receptor was isolated from a man aged 25-45 years in good health. The rearrangement uses TRBV4-3 and TRBJ1-2; the D is unclear. The CDR3 DNA reads TGCGCCAGCAGCCACAATAATGGCTACACCTTC. Protein sequence: CASSHNNGYTF.